A selection of T cell receptor beta chains follows, all from one sample in a study of blood T cell repertoires in COVID-19. Generated by immunoSEQ multiplex PCR, the TCRdb table keeps only in-frame clones and is missing some. The sample carries some 270,000 clones, approximately 90% recorded once. The sequenced sample was PBMCs or T cells enriched from blood (not recorded which). The origin of the receptors is a woman younger than 45 with acute COVID-19. Each CDR3 is given with its conserved first and last residue. The D gene is left open where the match is weak. Not all rows give a size; the values are once, few, many and, for expanded clones, a class.

CDR3nt	CDR3aa	d_gene	j_gene	v_gene	abundance
TGTGCCAGCAGCTCTCAGGGGCCTTTCGATGAGCAGTTCTTC	CASSSQGPFDEQFF	.	TRBJ2-1	TRBV6-2/TRBV6-3	.
TGTGCCAGCAGTTTATCCCACACACGGTTTTTCGGGGTCAATGAGCAGTTCTTC	CASSLSHTRFFGVNEQFF	.	TRBJ2-1	TRBV27	.
TGTGCCAGCAGCCTGCCGGGGACAGGGATTTACGAGCAGTACTTC	CASSLPGTGIYEQYF	TRBD1	TRBJ2-7	TRBV5-4	.
TGTGCCAGCAGTTCGACAGGGAATCAGCCCCAGCATTTT	CASSSTGNQPQHF	TRBD1	TRBJ1-5	TRBV28	.
TGTGCCACCAGTGAAGCACTAGCGGGAGGGTACAATGAGCAGTTCTTC	CATSEALAGGYNEQFF	TRBD2	TRBJ2-1	TRBV24-1	.
TGTGCCAGCTCACCACCGATACTAGCGCAGAGCTCCTACAATGAGCAGTTCTTC	CASSPPILAQSSYNEQFF	TRBD2	TRBJ2-1	TRBV18	.
TGTGCCAGTAGTAGGGCCCCGGGGGTAGATACGCAGTATTTT	CASSRAPGVDTQYF	.	TRBJ2-3	TRBV19	.
TGCAGTGCTAGTCCAGGGGTGGCCAAAAACATTCAGTACTTC	CSASPGVAKNIQYF	.	TRBJ2-4	TRBV20-1	once
TGTGCCAGCAGATTCGGGGGGGGTAATACGCAGTATTTT	CASRFGGGNTQYF	TRBD2	TRBJ2-3	TRBV5-4	.
TGTGCCAGCAGCGTAGAGGGAAATAGGGAGGAGGGAGCTTTCTTT	CASSVEGNREEGAFF	.	TRBJ1-1	TRBV9	.
TGCAGCGTTTTGGGACAGGGGGCGTTAGGCTACACCTTC	CSVLGQGALGYTF	TRBD1	TRBJ1-2	TRBV29-1	.
TGTGCCACCAGTGACGGCGGGTGGACAGATACGCAGTATTTT	CATSDGGWTDTQYF	.	TRBJ2-3	TRBV24-1	.
TGTGCCAGCAGCTTATCTCGGACAGATACGCAGTATTTT	CASSLSRTDTQYF	.	TRBJ2-3	TRBV7-2	.
TGTGCCAGCTCGCCGGGTCTAAGCTACAATGAGCAGTTCTTC	CASSPGLSYNEQFF	.	TRBJ2-1	TRBV6-4	.
TGTGCCAGTAGTATCGGACCTGGGGGGACAGATACGCAGTATTTT	CASSIGPGGTDTQYF	.	TRBJ2-3	TRBV19	.
TGTGCCAGCAACCCCTCCATATCAGGCGAAAACACCGGGGAGCTGTTTTTT	CASNPSISGENTGELFF	.	TRBJ2-2	TRBV3-1/TRBV3-2	.
TGTGCCAGCAGCTTATCCATTGGAAACACCATATATTTT	CASSLSIGNTIYF	.	TRBJ1-3	TRBV7-9	.
TGTGCCAGCAGTGTGACAGGGATCTCCTACGAGCAGTACTTC	CASSVTGISYEQYF	TRBD1	TRBJ2-7	TRBV25-1	.
TGTGCCAGCACCTACCGGGACAGGGGTTCTGGAAACACCATATATTTT	CASTYRDRGSGNTIYF	TRBD1	TRBJ1-3	TRBV28	.
TGTGCCAGCAGTCTGAAAGCGGGAGCAAGGTCCTACAATGAGCAGTTCTTC	CASSLKAGARSYNEQFF	TRBD2	TRBJ2-1	TRBV27	.
TGTGCCAGTAGCCCCGGGACAGGGATGGGTCAGCCCCAGCATTTT	CASSPGTGMGQPQHF	TRBD1	TRBJ1-5	TRBV19	.
TGTGCCACCCACCACGGGACAGAGGATGGGAACTATGGCTACACCTTC	CATHHGTEDGNYGYTF	TRBD1	TRBJ1-2	TRBV24-1	once
TGCGCCAGCAGCCCCCGGGGGGATACGAACACTGAAGCTTTCTTT	CASSPRGDTNTEAFF	.	TRBJ1-1	TRBV5-1	.
TGTGCCAGCAGCTGGAGACCAGGGATCCCGGCTGGGGCCAACGTCCTGACTTTC	CASSWRPGIPAGANVLTF	.	TRBJ2-6	TRBV5-5	once
TGTGCCAGCAGCTTGAGCGGTACCTACGAGCAGTACTTC	CASSLSGTYEQYF	.	TRBJ2-7	TRBV11-3	few
TGTGCCAGCAGCTCTAACCCACTAGCGGGAGGGGGAGATACGCAGTATTTT	CASSSNPLAGGGDTQYF	TRBD2	TRBJ2-3	TRBV7-9	.
TGTGCCTGGAGTGGGGGGCTCAATCAGCCCCAGCATTTT	CAWSGGLNQPQHF	.	TRBJ1-5	TRBV30	.
TGTGCCAGCAGCCTCACGGGGGGGCAAGAGACCCAGTACTTC	CASSLTGGQETQYF	TRBD2	TRBJ2-5	TRBV4-2	.
TGCGCCAGCAGCGTACGGGACTTGGACTACGAGCAGTACTTC	CASSVRDLDYEQYF	.	TRBJ2-7	TRBV4-1	.
TGTGCCAGCCGCACCCCGCCGGGTGGTGAGGGCTACACCTTC	CASRTPPGGEGYTF	.	TRBJ1-2	TRBV19	.
TGTGCCAGCAGCTCGGACAGGGGGGTCACCGGGGAGCTGTTTTTT	CASSSDRGVTGELFF	TRBD1	TRBJ2-2	TRBV5-4	.
TGTGCCAGCAGCCCCCAGGGACTAGCGGGAGCTGAGGAGACCCAGTACTTC	CASSPQGLAGAEETQYF	TRBD2	TRBJ2-5	TRBV9	.
TGTGCCATCAGTGCCCCAACGACTAGCGGGAATTCCTTCGCCTACAATGAGCAGTTCTTC	CAISAPTTSGNSFAYNEQFF	TRBD2	TRBJ2-1	TRBV10-3	.
TGTGCCAGCAGCATTAGACACCGCTCCTATAATTCACCCCTCCACTTT	CASSIRHRSYNSPLHF	.	TRBJ1-6	TRBV7-3	.
TGTGCCACCAGCCCCCGATGGACTAGCGGGAGCCGTGAGCAGTTCTTC	CATSPRWTSGSREQFF	TRBD2	TRBJ2-1	TRBV15	.
TGTGCCAGCACGCTAGCGGGAGAAGGTAAAGATACGCAGTATTTT	CASTLAGEGKDTQYF	TRBD2	TRBJ2-3	TRBV6-5	.
TGTGCCACCAGTGATTTTCAGGGGGCAGGTGAGCAGTTCTTC	CATSDFQGAGEQFF	TRBD1	TRBJ2-1	TRBV24-1	.
TGCAGTGCTAGTCTAGCGGCTAGCAGTGCCTACGAGCAGTACTTC	CSASLAASSAYEQYF	TRBD2	TRBJ2-7	TRBV20-1	.
TGTGCCAGCAGTGACTCGGAGAAGGGGAGCACAGATACGCAGTATTTT	CASSDSEKGSTDTQYF	.	TRBJ2-3	TRBV6-4	.
TGTGCCAGCAGCGTTGGCGGGAGTCCCCCCAATGAGCAGTTCTTC	CASSVGGSPPNEQFF	TRBD2	TRBJ2-1	TRBV9	.
TGTGCCAGCAGTCAAGGTGGAGGGAACACTGAAGCTTTCTTT	CASSQGGGNTEAFF	.	TRBJ1-1	TRBV11-1	.
TGTGCCAGCAGTTTTGCGGGTAGCAATCAGCCCCAGCATTTT	CASSFAGSNQPQHF	.	TRBJ1-5	TRBV27	.
TGTGCCGGCATGGCTGCCTACGAGCAGTACTTC	CAGMAAYEQYF	.	TRBJ2-7	TRBV30	few
TGTGCTAGCAGCCGCGACGGGGGAGGCGAGCAGTACTTC	CASSRDGGGEQYF	.	TRBJ2-7	TRBV7-7	.
TGTGCCAGCAGCTCCCCCGCCCTAGCGGGACGCAATGAGCAGTTCTTC	CASSSPALAGRNEQFF	TRBD2	TRBJ2-1	TRBV7-8	few
TGCAGTGCTAGTTCCCCAGGGGCCGGGGAGCTGTTTTTT	CSASSPGAGELFF	.	TRBJ2-2	TRBV20-1	.
TGTGCCAGCAGCCAAGTTAATAGCGGGAGAGATGAGCAGTTCTTC	CASSQVNSGRDEQFF	TRBD2	TRBJ2-1	TRBV3-1/TRBV3-2	.